This T cell receptor (beta chain) was sequenced for a study of blood T cells in healthy people across ages. The wider study: For every two T cells, template switching captured about one barcoded beta molecule.

It was with a sample-barcoded 5' primer and a J-beta primer mix that a second PCR of roughly 7 to 12 cycles was run. Each cDNA molecule received a tag from a template-switch adaptor that had 12 random nucleotides. TCRdb re-called the 5' RACE reads with MiXCR, one entry per CDR3 protein. The table lists roughly 1.5 million distinct CDR3 sequences, 35% to 45% of them singletons. This CDR3 contains 15 residues. The germline gives CDR1 LGHNA, CDR2 YSLEER. Losses at the gene ends were 1 base for V and 2 bases for J; bases not matched to a gene: 4. Healthy Russian Caucasian donors spanned ages about 6 to 95 years. Every sample gave at least 5.5 micrograms of total RNA when it was extracted.

The rearrangement joins TRBV4-3 to TRBJ2-5, with TRBD2 matching 7 bases. The sequencing sample was made of blood. The sequence derives from a woman under 30 in good health. CDR3 coding DNA: TGCGCCAGCAGCCAAGGGCTAGCGGAGCAAGAGACCCAGTACTTC. Translating gives CASSQGLAEQETQYF.